The subject of this entry is one T cell receptor beta chain. The data originate from a study of T cell responses to AZD1222 COVID-19 vaccine. Libraries were prepared by immunoSEQ multiplex PCR; TCRdb keeps only in-frame clonotypes and omits some of them. The sample has approximately 73,000 clones; nearly 85% are singletons. The specimen comprised peripheral blood, sampled on day 0 of AZD1222 vaccination. The receptor comes from an adult in good health.

CDR3 nucleotides: TGTGCCAGCAGCTTAAGTCGCTCCGGGACAGGGGGGTATTCACCCCTCCACTTT. This codes for CASSLSRSGTGGYSPLHF. The chain is built from TRBV7-9 and TRBJ1-6; the match to TRBD1 covers 11 bases. The CDR3 consists of 18 residues. Germline V lookup: CDR1 SEHNR, CDR2 FQNEAQ (reference sequence). Trimming removed 2 bases from V and 8 bases from J; junction bases left unmatched: 11.